Sequencing of this T cell receptor (beta chain) was carried out in a study of CD8 T cells in ankylosing spondylitis. Overall study findings and caveats: Seven to nine highly homologous variants formed a TCR beta motif that appeared characteristic of ankylosing spondylitis blood.

TCRdb redid the calling of the 5' RACE reads with MiXCR, one entry per CDR3 protein. The sample has fewer than 750,000 distinct CDR3 sequences, around 17% seen once. This clonotype has at least ten counts. The target antigen is unknown. The sequence derives from a male donor with ankylosing spondylitis. Sequenced material: blood, either unsorted or a sorted T cell fraction (not recorded which).

The chain's CDR3 is CASSQFVYGAYEQYF. The CDR3, as DNA: TGTGCCAGCAGCCAATTCGTATATGGGGCGTACGAGCAGTACTTC. The V and J genes are TRBV7-8 and TRBJ2-7; TRBD1 might be the D (5 bases). V dropped 5 bases and J dropped 4 bases, with 18 bases sitting between them. The length of the CDR3 is 15 residues. Germline V gene data show CDR1 as SGHVS and CDR2 as FQNEAQ.